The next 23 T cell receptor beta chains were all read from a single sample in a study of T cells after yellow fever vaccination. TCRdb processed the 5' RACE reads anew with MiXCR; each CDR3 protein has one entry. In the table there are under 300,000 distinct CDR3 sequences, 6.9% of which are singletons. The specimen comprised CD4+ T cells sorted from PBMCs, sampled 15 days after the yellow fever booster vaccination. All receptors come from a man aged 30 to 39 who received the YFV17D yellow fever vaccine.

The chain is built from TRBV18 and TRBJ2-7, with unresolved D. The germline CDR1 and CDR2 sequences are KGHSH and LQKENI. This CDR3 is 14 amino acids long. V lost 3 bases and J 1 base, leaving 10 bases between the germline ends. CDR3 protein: CASSPVLLSYEQYF. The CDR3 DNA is TGTGCCAGCTCACCGGTTTTATTGTCCTACGAGCAGTACTTC. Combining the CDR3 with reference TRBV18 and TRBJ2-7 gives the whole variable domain NAGVMQNPRHLVRRRGQEARLRCSPMKGHSHVYWYRQLPEEGLKFMVYLQKENIIDESGMPKERFSAEFPKEGPSILRIQQVVRGDSAAYFCASSPVLLSYEQYFGPGTRLTVT.

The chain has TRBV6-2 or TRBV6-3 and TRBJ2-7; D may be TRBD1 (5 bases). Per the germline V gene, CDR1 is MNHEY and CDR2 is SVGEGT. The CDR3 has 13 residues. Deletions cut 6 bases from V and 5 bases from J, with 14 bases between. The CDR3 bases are TGTGCCAGCAGAAAAATGGGGCTGGACGAGCAGTACTTC. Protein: CASRKMGLDEQYF.

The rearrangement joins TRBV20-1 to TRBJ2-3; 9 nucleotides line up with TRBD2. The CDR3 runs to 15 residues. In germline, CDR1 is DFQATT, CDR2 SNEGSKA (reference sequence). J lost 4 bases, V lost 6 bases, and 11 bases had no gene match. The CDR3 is CSAWLGGRAPDTQYF. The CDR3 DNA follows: TGCAGTGCCTGGTTAGGCGGGAGGGCCCCAGATACGCAGTATTTT.

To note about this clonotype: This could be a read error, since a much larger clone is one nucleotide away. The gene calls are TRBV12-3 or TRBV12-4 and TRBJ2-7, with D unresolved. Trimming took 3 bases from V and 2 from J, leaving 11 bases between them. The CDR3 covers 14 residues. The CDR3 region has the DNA TGTGCCAGCAGTTTGAAGCAGTGCCCCTACGAGCAGTACTTC. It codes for CASSLKQCPYEQYF.

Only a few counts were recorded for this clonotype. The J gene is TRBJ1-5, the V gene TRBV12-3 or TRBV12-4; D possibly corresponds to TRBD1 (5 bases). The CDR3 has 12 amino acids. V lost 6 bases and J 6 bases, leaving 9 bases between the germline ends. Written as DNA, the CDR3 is TGTGCCAGCAGACCCGGGGGTCAGCCCCAGCATTTT. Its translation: CASRPGGQPQHF.

DNA for the CDR3: TGTGCCAGCAGCCCTCCATTCGGAAACACCATATATTTT. Amino acids: CASSPPFGNTIYF. The gene calls are TRBV9 and TRBJ1-3; D remains ambiguous. This CDR3 has 13 amino acids. V was trimmed by 4 bases and J by 4 bases, leaving 9 bases between them. Per germline, CDR1 SGDLS and CDR2 YYNGEE.

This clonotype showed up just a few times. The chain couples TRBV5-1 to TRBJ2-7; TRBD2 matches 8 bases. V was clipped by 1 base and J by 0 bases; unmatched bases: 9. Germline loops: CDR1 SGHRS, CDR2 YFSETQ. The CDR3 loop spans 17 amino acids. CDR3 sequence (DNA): TGCGCCAGCAGCTTGACTAGCGGAGGGGTAAGCTCCTACGAGCAGTACTTC. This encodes CASSLTSGGVSSYEQYF.

CDR3 residues: CASSLSTGNTIYF. In DNA, the CDR3 is TGTGCCAGCAGCTTATCGACAGGAAACACCATATATTTT. The chain links TRBV7-9 to TRBJ1-3; D is ambiguous. Trimming pared 2 bases from V and 4 bases from J, leaving 6 bases between. The CDR3 runs 13 residues. CDR1 is SEHNR, CDR2 FQNEAQ, per germline (reference sequence).

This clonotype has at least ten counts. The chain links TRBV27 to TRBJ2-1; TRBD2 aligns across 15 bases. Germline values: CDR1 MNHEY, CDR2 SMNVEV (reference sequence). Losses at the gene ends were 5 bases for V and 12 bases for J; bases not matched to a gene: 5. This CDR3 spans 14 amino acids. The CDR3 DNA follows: TGTGCCAGCAGTGTGGGACTAGCGGGAGGTGGGCAGTTCTTC. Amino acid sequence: CASSVGLAGGGQFF.

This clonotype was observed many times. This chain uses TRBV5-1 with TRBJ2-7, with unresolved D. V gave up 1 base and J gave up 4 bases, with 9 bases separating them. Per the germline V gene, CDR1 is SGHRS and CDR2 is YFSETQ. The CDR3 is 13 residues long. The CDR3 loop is CASSLNFGYEQYF. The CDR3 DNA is TGCGCCAGCAGCTTGAACTTCGGGTACGAGCAGTACTTC.

This chain's CDR3 is CASSPGTQYEQYF. DNA for the CDR3: TGTGCCAGCTCTCCCGGGACTCAATACGAGCAGTACTTC. The chain recombines TRBV18 with TRBJ2-7; D is possibly TRBD2 (6 bases). The CDR3 totals 13 residues. Germline values: CDR1 KGHSH, CDR2 LQKENI. V gave up 6 bases and J gave up 4 bases, with 13 bases separating them.

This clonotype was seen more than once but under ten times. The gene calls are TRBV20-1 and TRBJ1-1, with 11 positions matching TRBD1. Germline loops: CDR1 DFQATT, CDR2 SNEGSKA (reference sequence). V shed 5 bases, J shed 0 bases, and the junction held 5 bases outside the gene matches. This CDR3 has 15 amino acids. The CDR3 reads CSAGQGAPLNTEAFF. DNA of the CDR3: TGCAGTGCTGGACAGGGGGCTCCCTTGAACACTGAAGCTTTCTTT.

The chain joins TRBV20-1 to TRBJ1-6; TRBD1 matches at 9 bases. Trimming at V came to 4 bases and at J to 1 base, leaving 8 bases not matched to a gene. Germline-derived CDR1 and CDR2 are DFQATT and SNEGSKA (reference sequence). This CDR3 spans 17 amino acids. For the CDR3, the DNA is TGCAGTGCTATTAGGACAGGGGTTGGTTCCTATAATTCACCCCTCCACTTT. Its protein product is CSAIRTGVGSYNSPLHF.

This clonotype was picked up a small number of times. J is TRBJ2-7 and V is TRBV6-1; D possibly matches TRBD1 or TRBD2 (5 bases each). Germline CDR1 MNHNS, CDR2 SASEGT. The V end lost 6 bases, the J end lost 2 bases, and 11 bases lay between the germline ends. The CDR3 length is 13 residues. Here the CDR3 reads CASRTQGPYEQYF. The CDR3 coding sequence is TGTGCCAGCAGGACCCAGGGACCCTACGAGCAGTACTTC.

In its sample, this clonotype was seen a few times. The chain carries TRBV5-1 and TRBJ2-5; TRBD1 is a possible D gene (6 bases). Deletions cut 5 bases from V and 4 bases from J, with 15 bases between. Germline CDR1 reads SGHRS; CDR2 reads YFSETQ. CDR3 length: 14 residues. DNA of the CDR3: TGCGCCAGCAGTCAAGCTACAGGGCTAGAGACCCAGTACTTC. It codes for CASSQATGLETQYF.

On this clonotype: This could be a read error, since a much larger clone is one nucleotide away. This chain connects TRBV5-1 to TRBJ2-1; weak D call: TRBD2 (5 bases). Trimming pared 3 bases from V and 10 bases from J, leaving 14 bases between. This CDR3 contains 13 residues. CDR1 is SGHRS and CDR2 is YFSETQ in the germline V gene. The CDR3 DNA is TGCGCCAGCAGCTCACTAGAGGGAGTAGAGCAGTTCTTC. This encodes CASSSLEGVEQFF.

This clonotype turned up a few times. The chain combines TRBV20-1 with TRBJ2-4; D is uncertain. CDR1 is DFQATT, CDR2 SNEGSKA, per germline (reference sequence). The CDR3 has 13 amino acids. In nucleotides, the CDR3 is TGCAGCAAACTGGATCTTACAAAGAACATTCAGTACTTC. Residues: CSKLDLTKNIQYF.

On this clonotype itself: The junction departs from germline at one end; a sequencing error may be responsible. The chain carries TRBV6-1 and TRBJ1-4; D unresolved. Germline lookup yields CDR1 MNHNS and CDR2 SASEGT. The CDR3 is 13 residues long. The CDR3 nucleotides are TGTGCCACAAGCCGGACTACTACTGAAAAACTGTTTTTT. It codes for CATSRTTTEKLFF.

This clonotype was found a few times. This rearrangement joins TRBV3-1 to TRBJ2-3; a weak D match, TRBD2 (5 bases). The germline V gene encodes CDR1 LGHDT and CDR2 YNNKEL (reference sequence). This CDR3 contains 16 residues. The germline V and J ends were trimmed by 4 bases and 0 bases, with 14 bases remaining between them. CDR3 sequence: CASSPGGGRSTDTQYF. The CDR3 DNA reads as TGTGCCAGCAGCCCAGGAGGCGGGCGTAGCACAGATACGCAGTATTTT.

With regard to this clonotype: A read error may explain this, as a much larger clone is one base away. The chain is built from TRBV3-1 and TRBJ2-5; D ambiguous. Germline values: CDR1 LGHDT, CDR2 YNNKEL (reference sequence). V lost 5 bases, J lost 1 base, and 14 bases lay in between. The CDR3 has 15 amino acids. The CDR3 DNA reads TGTGCCAGCAGCAAAGGTAGCAAACTCCAAGAGACCCAGTACTTC. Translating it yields CASSKGSKLQETQYF.

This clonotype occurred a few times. As DNA, the CDR3 is TGCAGCGTTGTAACCGGGGGCAATGAAAAACTGTTTTTT. It translates to CSVVTGGNEKLFF. V and J are TRBV29-1 and TRBJ1-4, with a possible D match to TRBD1 (6 bases). This CDR3 has 13 residues. The germline V gene has CDR1 SQVTM and CDR2 ANQGSEA. Trimming stripped 4 bases from V and 5 bases from J, with 11 bases between.

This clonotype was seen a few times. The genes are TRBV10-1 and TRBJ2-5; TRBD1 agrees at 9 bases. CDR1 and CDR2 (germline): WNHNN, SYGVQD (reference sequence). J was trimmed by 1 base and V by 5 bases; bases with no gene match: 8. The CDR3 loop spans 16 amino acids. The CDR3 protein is CASSPGQGIGQETQYF. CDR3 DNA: TGCGCCAGCAGTCCGGGACAGGGAATTGGCCAAGAGACCCAGTACTTC.

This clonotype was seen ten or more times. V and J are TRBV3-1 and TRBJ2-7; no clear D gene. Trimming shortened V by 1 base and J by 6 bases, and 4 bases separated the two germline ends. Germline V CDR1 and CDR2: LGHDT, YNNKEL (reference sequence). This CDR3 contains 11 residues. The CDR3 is CASSQVGEQYF. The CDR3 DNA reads TGTGCCAGCAGCCAAGTTGGCGAGCAGTACTTC.